What follows are 31 T cell receptor beta chains derived from one specimen sequenced in a study of blood T cell repertoires in COVID-19. Generated by immunoSEQ multiplex PCR, the TCRdb table keeps only in-frame clones and is missing some. The sample yields over 200,000 clones, approximately 88% seen once. Sequenced input: PBMCs or T cells enriched from blood (not recorded which). Receptors originate from a woman in her thirties who had been exposed to COVID-19.

V usage is TRBV28 and J usage is TRBJ2-3; 13 bases are shared with TRBD2. CDR3 length: 14 residues. The germline gives CDR1 MDHEN, CDR2 SYDVKM. The V gene end was trimmed by 8 bases and the J gene end by 5 bases; junction bases not matched to a gene: 4. The CDR3 bases are TGTGCCAGCTTTGGACTAGCGGGGGAAGATACGCAGTATTTT. Protein: CASFGLAGEDTQYF.

V and J are TRBV2 and TRBJ2-7; D possibly corresponds to TRBD2 (6 bases). Germline V lookup: CDR1 SNHLY, CDR2 FYNNEI. CDR3 length: 14 residues. The germline V and J ends were trimmed by 2 bases and 6 bases, with 14 bases remaining between them. This chain's CDR3 is CASSEFGGPLEQYF. The CDR3 bases are TGTGCCAGCAGTGAATTCGGAGGGCCGCTCGAGCAGTACTTC.

The V and J genes are TRBV5-1 and TRBJ2-2; D call uncertain. Germline CDR1 reads SGHRS; CDR2 reads YFSETQ. The CDR3 runs 16 residues. The V and J ends lost 1 base and 0 bases respectively, with 10 bases between them. In nucleotides, the CDR3 is TGCGCCAGCAGCTTGACGGGTCCGGCGAACACCGGGGAGCTGTTTTTT. Amino acid sequence: CASSLTGPANTGELFF.

The chain recombines TRBV5-1 with TRBJ1-1, with D possibly being TRBD1 (5 bases). The CDR3 has 15 amino acids. With 1 base removed from V and 1 base from J, the gap between germline ends came to 11 bases. Germline V gene data show CDR1 as SGHRS and CDR2 as YFSETQ. CDR3 sequence: CASSLSTTENTEAFF. As DNA, the CDR3 is TGCGCCAGCAGCTTGTCAACGACAGAGAACACTGAAGCTTTCTTT. The variable domain in full, with the rest retrieved from reference TRBV5-1 and TRBJ1-1, is KAGVTQTPRYLIKTRGQQVTLSCSPISGHRSVSWYQQTPGQGLQFLFEYFSETQRNKGNFPGRFSGRQFSNSRSEMNVSTLELGDSALYLCASSLSTTENTEAFFGQGTRLTVV.

The chain has TRBV5-1 and TRBJ2-1; 9 nucleotides agree with TRBD1. The CDR3 covers 15 residues. Germline V gives CDR1 SGHRS, CDR2 YFSETQ. With V trimmed by 4 bases and J by 9 bases, 11 bases remained unmatched. DNA of the CDR3: TGCGCCAGCAGCCCGGGACAGGGAGGTAGACGTGAGCAGTTCTTC. It is translated as CASSPGQGGRREQFF.

This chain's CDR3 is CAWSPTGRDNSPLHF. DNA for the CDR3: TGTGCCTGGAGTCCCACAGGGAGGGATAATTCACCCCTCCACTTT. The chain couples TRBV30 to TRBJ1-6; D may be TRBD1 (6 bases). Germline values: CDR1 GTSNPN, CDR2 SVGIG (reference sequence). The CDR3 loop spans 15 amino acids. V dropped 2 bases and J dropped 5 bases, with 13 bases sitting between them.

The V call is TRBV23-1, the J call TRBJ2-2; 7 bases fit TRBD1. TRBV23-1 is filed as an ORF, its function uncertain. The CDR3 length is 17 residues. V was clipped by 4 bases and J by 3 bases; unmatched bases: 11. For the CDR3, the DNA is TGCGCCAGCAGTCCGACGCCAGGGGGTTCAGACACCGGGGAGCTGTTTTTT. It codes for CASSPTPGGSDTGELFF.

The V call is TRBV29-1, the J call TRBJ1-1; 7 bases agree with TRBD1. The CDR3 length is 13 residues. Germline lookup yields CDR1 SQVTM and CDR2 ANQGSEA. Unmatched junction bases numbered 5, after V lost 6 bases and J lost 1 base. CDR3 protein: CSVSDRKNTEAFF. CDR3 coding DNA: TGCAGCGTATCGGACAGGAAGAACACTGAAGCTTTCTTT. The whole variable domain, remainder taken from reference TRBV29-1 and TRBJ1-1, is SAVISQKPSRDICQRGTSLTIQCQVDSQVTMMFWYRQQPGQSLTLIATANQGSEATYESGFVIDKFPISRPNLTFSTLTVSNMSPEDSSIYLCSVSDRKNTEAFFGQGTRLTVV.

V usage is TRBV3-1 (or the pseudogene TRBV3-2) and J usage is TRBJ1-2; possible D gene TRBD1, 5 bases. Germline CDR1 is LGHDT and CDR2 is YNNKEL (reference sequence). Trimming shortened V by 0 bases and J by 4 bases, and 15 bases separated the two germline ends. The CDR3 runs 16 residues. CDR3 coding DNA: TGTGCCAGCAGCCAAGATCCAGTCGGGGGAATCTATGGCTACACCTTC. Translating it yields CASSQDPVGGIYGYTF.

This chain links TRBV6-5 with TRBJ2-2; 8 bases line up with TRBD1. The junction had 3 bases not matched to a gene; V was cut back by 6 bases and J by 0 bases. CDR3 length equals 15 residues. Germline V gene data show CDR1 as MNHEY and CDR2 as SVGAGI. For the CDR3, the DNA is TGTGCCAGCAGGCAGGGGGCCGCGAACACCGGGGAGCTGTTTTTT. As protein: CASRQGAANTGELFF.

This sequence joins TRBV6-2 or TRBV6-3 and TRBJ2-7; D perhaps matches TRBD1 (5 bases). Trimming left V 2 bases short and J 6 bases short, with 20 bases between. The CDR3 runs 16 residues. Germline V CDR1 and CDR2: MNHEY, SVGEGT. The CDR3 loop is CASSYHLTQGRAEQYF. CDR3 in DNA: TGTGCCAGCAGTTACCACTTAACCCAGGGTCGGGCCGAGCAGTACTTC.

V usage is TRBV28 and J usage is TRBJ1-4, with a possible D match to TRBD1 (6 bases). Germline CDR1 is MDHEN and CDR2 is SYDVKM. This CDR3 has 15 residues. Trimming shortened V by 6 bases and J by 5 bases, and 16 bases separated the two germline ends. The chain's CDR3 is CASRTTGGPNEKLFF. The CDR3 nucleotides read TGTGCCAGCAGGACGACAGGAGGACCCAATGAAAAACTGTTTTTT.

The V and J genes are TRBV7-8 and TRBJ1-2, with unresolved D. CDR3 length: 12 residues. CDR1 SGHVS and CDR2 FQNEAQ come from the germline V gene. Trimming pared 3 bases from V and 6 bases from J, leaving 8 bases between. The chain's CDR3 is CASSFFRDGYTF. In DNA, the CDR3 is TGTGCCAGCAGCTTTTTCCGGGATGGCTACACCTTC.

The J gene is TRBJ1-4, the V gene TRBV7-9, with D perhaps matching TRBD1 (6 bases). Germline loops: CDR1 SEHNR, CDR2 FQNEAQ (reference sequence). CDR3 length: 15 amino acids. Trimming left V 5 bases short and J 5 bases short, with 15 bases between. This chain's CDR3 is CASSETGSRNEKLFF. CDR3 sequence (DNA): TGTGCCAGCAGCGAGACAGGTTCCAGAAATGAAAAACTGTTTTTT.

The rearrangement joins TRBV2 to TRBJ2-1, with 12 nucleotides matching TRBD2. CDR1 and CDR2 from the germline V gene are SNHLY and FYNNEI. This CDR3 contains 16 residues. Losses at the gene ends were 0 bases for V and 8 bases for J; bases not matched to a gene: 5. This CDR3 is CASSEATSGGLDEQFF. The CDR3 DNA sequence: TGTGCCAGCAGTGAAGCGACTAGCGGGGGTTTGGATGAGCAGTTCTTC.

This clone has a handful of counts. The chain has TRBV28 and TRBJ1-3, with D possibly matching TRBD1 (6 bases). Germline V gene lookup returns CDR1 MDHEN and CDR2 SYDVKM. Trimming cost V 2 bases and J 3 bases, with 11 bases left between them. The CDR3 runs 15 residues. Here the CDR3 DNA reads TGTGCCAGCAGTTTAGCAGGGGCGTTTGGAAACACCATATATTTT. It is translated as CASSLAGAFGNTIYF.

This rearrangement joins TRBV15 to TRBJ1-5, with D perhaps TRBD1 (6 bases). The CDR3 contains 15 residues. Trimming left V 1 base short and J 6 bases short, with 13 bases between. Germline V gene sequence: CDR1 LNHNV, CDR2 YYDKDF (reference sequence). This chain's CDR3 is CATSRGGRLGQPQHF. The CDR3 DNA is TGTGCCACCAGCAGAGGGGGGCGGCTGGGTCAGCCCCAGCATTTT.

The V and J genes are TRBV30 and TRBJ1-1, with D possibly TRBD1 on 5 matching bases. V dropped 4 bases and J dropped 4 bases, with 13 bases sitting between them. Germline loops: CDR1 GTSNPN, CDR2 SVGIG (reference sequence). The CDR3 extends over 13 amino acids. The CDR3 bases are TGTGCCTGGACCCCCCTCGGGGGCACTGAAGCTTTCTTT. Translating gives CAWTPLGGTEAFF.

This clone has only a few counts. The gene calls are TRBV7-6 and TRBJ1-2; 10 bases are shared with TRBD1. Germline CDR1 reads SGHVS; CDR2 reads FNYEAQ. The trim removed 5 bases at V and 4 bases at J, leaving 10 bases unmatched. This CDR3 is built from 16 residues. As DNA, the CDR3 is TGTGCCAGCAGCCAAAGGACAGGGGGGAACTCCTATGGCTACACCTTC. Translated: CASSQRTGGNSYGYTF.

J is TRBJ2-3 and V is TRBV5-5; D gene ambiguous. The germline V and J ends were trimmed by 5 bases and 6 bases, with 7 bases remaining between them. CDR3 size: 11 residues. Germline values: CDR1 SGHKS, CDR2 YYEKEE (reference sequence). CDR3 residues: CASSPNDTQYF. CDR3 nucleotides: TGTGCCAGCAGTCCAAATGATACGCAGTATTTT. The variable domain in full, completed from reference TRBV5-5 and TRBJ2-3, reads DAGVTQSPTHLIKTRGQQVTLRCSPISGHKSVSWYQQVLGQGPQFIFQYYEKEERGRGNFPDRFSARQFPNYSSELNVNALLLGDSALYLCASSPNDTQYFGPGTRLTVL.

V usage is TRBV30 and J usage is TRBJ1-5; 7 nucleotides match TRBD1. Germline trimming cut 2 bases from V and 4 bases from J; bases unmatched to any gene: 5. CDR1 is GTSNPN, CDR2 SVGIG, per germline (reference sequence). The CDR3 is 14 residues long. CDR3 amino acids: CAWSTTGRNQPQHF. The DNA for the CDR3 is TGTGCCTGGAGTACGACAGGGCGGAATCAGCCCCAGCATTTT. The full variable domain, completed using reference TRBV30 and TRBJ1-5, is SQTIHQWPATLVQPVGSPLSLECTVEGTSNPNLYWYRQAAGRGLQLLFYSVGIGQISSEVPQNLSASRPQDRQFILSSKKLLLSDSGFYLCAWSTTGRNQPQHFGDGTRLSIL.

The chain carries TRBV9 and TRBJ2-5, with 10 nucleotides matching TRBD1. The CDR3 loop spans 15 amino acids. Germline CDR1 SGDLS, CDR2 YYNGEE. V trimming: 4 bases; J trimming: 4 bases; junction bases outside the gene matches: 7. The CDR3 DNA follows: TGTGCCAGCAGCTGGGGACAGGGGAGAGGAGAGACCCAGTACTTC. This translates into CASSWGQGRGETQYF.

The genes are TRBV18 and TRBJ1-2, with 7 positions matching TRBD1. Germline assignment: CDR1 KGHSH and CDR2 LQKENI. The junction had 14 bases not matched to a gene; V was cut back by 3 bases and J by 7 bases. CDR3 length: 16 amino acids. This CDR3 is CASSPAPVAQGSGYTF. CDR3 nucleotides: TGTGCCAGCTCACCCGCACCGGTTGCACAGGGGTCTGGCTACACCTTC.

The CDR3 reads CASSYGGSNEQYF. In DNA, the CDR3 is TGTGCCAGCAGTTATGGAGGTAGCAACGAGCAGTACTTC. The chain recombines TRBV6-6 with TRBJ2-7, with D perhaps TRBD2 (5 bases). Germline values: CDR1 MNHNY, CDR2 SVGAGI (reference sequence). The CDR3 is made up of 13 amino acids. Trimming stripped 3 bases from V and 5 bases from J, with 11 bases between.

CDR3 sequence: CSVESGSIAQETQYF. The CDR3 DNA reads TGCAGCGTTGAGAGCGGGAGTATCGCCCAAGAGACCCAGTACTTC. V gene TRBV29-1 combines with J gene TRBJ2-5, with 8 positions matching TRBD2. The CDR3 is 15 residues long. CDR1 SQVTM and CDR2 ANQGSEA come from the germline V gene. Trimming took 3 bases from V and 1 from J; bases not matched to a gene: 7.

This chain links TRBV2 with TRBJ2-7, with 14 positions matching TRBD2. The V gene end was trimmed by 7 bases and the J gene end by 4 bases; junction bases not matched to a gene: 6. Germline V gene data show CDR1 as SNHLY and CDR2 as FYNNEI. The CDR3 spans 15 residues. CDR3 in DNA: TGTGCCAGCATGCAAGGGACTAGCGGGGGATACGAGCAGTACTTC. Protein sequence: CASMQGTSGGYEQYF.

This clone was detected only a few times. The V and J genes are TRBV18 and TRBJ1-2; a possible D gene is TRBD1 (6 bases). Trimming cost V 0 bases and J 4 bases, with 15 bases left between them. Germline assignment: CDR1 KGHSH and CDR2 LQKENI. There are 16 residues in the CDR3. CDR3 coding DNA: TGTGCCAGCTCACCACCAGGGACACTGGGAATCTATGGCTACACCTTC. Its protein is CASSPPGTLGIYGYTF. Drawing the rest from reference TRBV18 and TRBJ1-2, the complete variable domain is NAGVMQNPRHLVRRRGQEARLRCSPMKGHSHVYWYRQLPEEGLKFMVYLQKENIIDESGMPKERFSAEFPKEGPSILRIQQVVRGDSAAYFCASSPPGTLGIYGYTFGSGTRLTVV.

The chain joins TRBV7-6 to TRBJ2-7; TRBD2 matches 12 bases. Germline V CDR1 and CDR2: SGHVS, FNYEAQ. V trimming: 5 bases; J trimming: 3 bases; junction bases outside the gene matches: 5. This CDR3 is built from 15 residues. The CDR3 sequence is CASSPQTSGGYEQYF. DNA for the CDR3: TGTGCCAGCAGCCCCCAGACTAGCGGGGGCTACGAGCAGTACTTC.

This rearrangement joins TRBV12-5 to TRBJ2-5; D remains ambiguous. The length of the CDR3 is 14 residues. CDR1 and CDR2 from the germline V gene are LGHNT and FRNRAP. Trimming took 3 bases from V and 3 from J, leaving 11 bases between them. The CDR3 nucleotides are TGTGCTAGTGGTTTAAGGAACAGAGAAGAGACCCAGTACTTC. Protein product: CASGLRNREETQYF.

CDR3 nucleotide sequence: TGTGCCAGCAGCTTTTCCATTGAAAAACTGTTTTTT. It yields the protein CASSFSIEKLFF. The genes are TRBV11-2 and TRBJ1-4; D unclear. Trimming cost V 3 bases and J 7 bases, with 6 bases left between them. CDR3 length: 12 residues. Germline CDR1 and CDR2: SGHAT and FQNNGV.

The chain couples TRBV19 to TRBJ2-1; the match to TRBD2 covers 7 bases. CDR1 and CDR2 from the germline V gene are LNHDA and SQIVND (reference sequence). The CDR3 extends over 14 amino acids. V was pared by 6 bases and J by 7 bases, with 9 bases of the junction left unmatched. CDR3 residues: CASRSLERENEQFF. CDR3 bases: TGTGCCAGTAGATCCCTTGAGCGGGAAAATGAGCAGTTCTTC.